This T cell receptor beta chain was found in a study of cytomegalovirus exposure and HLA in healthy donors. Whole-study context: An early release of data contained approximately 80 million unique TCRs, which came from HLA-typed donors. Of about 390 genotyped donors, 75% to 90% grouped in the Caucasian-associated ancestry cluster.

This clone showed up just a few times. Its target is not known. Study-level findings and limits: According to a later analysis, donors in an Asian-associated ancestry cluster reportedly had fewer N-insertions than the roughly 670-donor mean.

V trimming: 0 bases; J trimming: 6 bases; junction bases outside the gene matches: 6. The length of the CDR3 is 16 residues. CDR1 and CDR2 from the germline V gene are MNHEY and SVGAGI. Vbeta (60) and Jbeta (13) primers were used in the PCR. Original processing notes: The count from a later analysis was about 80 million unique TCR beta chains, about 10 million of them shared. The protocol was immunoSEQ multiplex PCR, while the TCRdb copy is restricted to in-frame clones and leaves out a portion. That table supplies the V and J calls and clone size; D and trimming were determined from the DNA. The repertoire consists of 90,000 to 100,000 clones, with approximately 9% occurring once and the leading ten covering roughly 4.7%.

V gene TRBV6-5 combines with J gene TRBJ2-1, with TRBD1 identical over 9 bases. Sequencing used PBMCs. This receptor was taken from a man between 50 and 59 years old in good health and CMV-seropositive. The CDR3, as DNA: TGTGCCAGCAGTTACTCCTCAAGGACAGGGGTCAATGAGCAGTTCTTC. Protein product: CASSYSSRTGVNEQFF.